This TCR beta chain comes out of a study of blood T cell repertoires in COVID-19. Study summary: Acute and convalescent COVID-19 specimens originated in the United States, Italy and Spain.

V was pared by 1 base and J by 1 base, with 8 bases between. Germline loops: CDR1 GTSNPN, CDR2 SVGIG (reference sequence). The length of the CDR3 is 15 residues. The assay was immunoSEQ multiplex PCR, and TCRdb's table has in-frame clones only and misses some. The top ten hold approximately 15% of the sample, which has around 68,000 clones, 70% to 90% seen once. The sequencing sample was made of peripheral blood. The V call is TRBV30, the J call TRBJ2-6; perhaps TRBD2 as D (5 bases). This clonotype was sampled from a man aged 40-50 years with COVID-19, enrolled during active disease. CDR3 sequence reads: CAWSGGESGANVLTF. CDR3 nucleotides: TGTGCCTGGAGTGGTGGGGAGTCTGGGGCCAACGTCCTGACTTTC.